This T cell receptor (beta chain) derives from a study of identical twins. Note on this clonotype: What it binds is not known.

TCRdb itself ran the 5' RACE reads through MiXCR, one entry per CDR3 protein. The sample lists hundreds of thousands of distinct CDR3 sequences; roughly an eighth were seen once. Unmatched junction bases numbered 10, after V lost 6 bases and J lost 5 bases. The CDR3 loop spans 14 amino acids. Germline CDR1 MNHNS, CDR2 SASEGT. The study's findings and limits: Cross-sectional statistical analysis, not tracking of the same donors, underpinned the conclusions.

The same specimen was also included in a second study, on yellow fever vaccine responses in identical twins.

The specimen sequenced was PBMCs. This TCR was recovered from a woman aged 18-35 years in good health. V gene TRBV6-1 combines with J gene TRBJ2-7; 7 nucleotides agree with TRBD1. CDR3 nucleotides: TGTGCCAGCAGAGTAACAGGGGTGCGCAACGAGCAGTACTTC. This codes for CASRVTGVRNEQYF.